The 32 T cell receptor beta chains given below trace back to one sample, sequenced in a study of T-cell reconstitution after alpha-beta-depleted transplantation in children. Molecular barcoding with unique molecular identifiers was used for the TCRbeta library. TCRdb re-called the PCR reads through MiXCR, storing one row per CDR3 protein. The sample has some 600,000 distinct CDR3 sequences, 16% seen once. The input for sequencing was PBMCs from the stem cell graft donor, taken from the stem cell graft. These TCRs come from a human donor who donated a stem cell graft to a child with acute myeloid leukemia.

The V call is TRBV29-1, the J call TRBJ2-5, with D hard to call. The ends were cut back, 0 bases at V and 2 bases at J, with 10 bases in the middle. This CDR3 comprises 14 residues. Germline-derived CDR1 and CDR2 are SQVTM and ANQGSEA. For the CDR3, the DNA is TGCAGCGTTGAAGATGTAGTGCCTCAAGAGACCCAGTACTTC. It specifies CSVEDVVPQETQYF.

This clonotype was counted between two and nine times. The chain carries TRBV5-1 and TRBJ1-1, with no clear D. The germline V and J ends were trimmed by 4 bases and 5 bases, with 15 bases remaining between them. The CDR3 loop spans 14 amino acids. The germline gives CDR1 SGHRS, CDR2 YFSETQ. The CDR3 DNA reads TGCGCCAGCAGCCGTGCTGGGCCCGGGACTGAAGCTTTCTTT. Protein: CASSRAGPGTEAFF.

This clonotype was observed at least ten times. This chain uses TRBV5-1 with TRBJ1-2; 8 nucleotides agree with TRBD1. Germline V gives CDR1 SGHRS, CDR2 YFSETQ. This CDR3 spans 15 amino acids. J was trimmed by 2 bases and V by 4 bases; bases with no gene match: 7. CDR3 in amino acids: CASSPPTGDNYGYTF. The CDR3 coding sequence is TGCGCCAGCAGCCCTCCGACAGGGGACAACTATGGCTACACCTTC.

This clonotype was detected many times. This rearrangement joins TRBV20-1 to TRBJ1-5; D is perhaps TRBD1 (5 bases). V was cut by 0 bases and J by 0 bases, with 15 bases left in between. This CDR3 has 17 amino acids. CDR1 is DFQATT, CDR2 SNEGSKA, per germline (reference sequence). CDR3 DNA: TGCAGTGCTAGAGAGGAGACAGTCGATTATAGCAATCAGCCCCAGCATTTT. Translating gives CSAREETVDYSNQPQHF.

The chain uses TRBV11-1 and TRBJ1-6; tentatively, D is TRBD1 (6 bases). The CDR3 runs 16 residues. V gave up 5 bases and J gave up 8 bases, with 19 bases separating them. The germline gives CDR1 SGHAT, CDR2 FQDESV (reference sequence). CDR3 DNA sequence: TGTGCCAGCAGCCATTCGGTCGGGGGCGACGATTCACCCCTCCACTTT. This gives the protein CASSHSVGGDDSPLHF.

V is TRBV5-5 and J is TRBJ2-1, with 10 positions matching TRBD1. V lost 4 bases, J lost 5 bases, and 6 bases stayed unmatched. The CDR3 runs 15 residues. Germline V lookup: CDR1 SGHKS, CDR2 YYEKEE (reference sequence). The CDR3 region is CASSTGQGIHNEQFF. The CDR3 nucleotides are TGTGCCAGCAGCACGGGACAGGGGATTCACAATGAGCAGTTCTTC. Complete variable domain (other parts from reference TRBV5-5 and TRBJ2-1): DAGVTQSPTHLIKTRGQQVTLRCSPISGHKSVSWYQQVLGQGPQFIFQYYEKEERGRGNFPDRFSARQFPNYSSELNVNALLLGDSALYLCASSTGQGIHNEQFFGPGTRLTVL.

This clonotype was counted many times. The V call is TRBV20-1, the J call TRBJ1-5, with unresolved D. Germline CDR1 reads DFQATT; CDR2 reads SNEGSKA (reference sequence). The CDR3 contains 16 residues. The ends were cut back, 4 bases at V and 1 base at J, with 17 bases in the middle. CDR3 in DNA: TGCAGTGCTAAAGGTTGGGCGTTCGCAAGCAATCAGCCCCAGCATTTT. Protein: CSAKGWAFASNQPQHF.

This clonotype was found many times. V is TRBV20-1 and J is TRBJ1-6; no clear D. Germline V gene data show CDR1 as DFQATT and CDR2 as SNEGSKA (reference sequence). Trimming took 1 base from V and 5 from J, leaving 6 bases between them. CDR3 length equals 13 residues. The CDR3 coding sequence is TGCAGTGCTAGAGGGCGGAATAATTCACCCCTCCACTTT. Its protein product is CSARGRNNSPLHF.

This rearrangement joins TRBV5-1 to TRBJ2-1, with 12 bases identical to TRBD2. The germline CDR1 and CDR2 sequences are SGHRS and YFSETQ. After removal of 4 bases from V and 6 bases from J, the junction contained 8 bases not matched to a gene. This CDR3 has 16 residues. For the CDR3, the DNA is TGCGCCAGCAGCCTACCGACTAGCGGGGGACCCAATGAGCAGTTCTTC. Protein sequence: CASSLPTSGGPNEQFF.

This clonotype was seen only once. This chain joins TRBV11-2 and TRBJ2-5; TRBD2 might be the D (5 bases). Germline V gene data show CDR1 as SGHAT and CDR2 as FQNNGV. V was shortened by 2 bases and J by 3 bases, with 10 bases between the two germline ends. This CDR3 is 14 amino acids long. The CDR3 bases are TGTGCCAGCAGCTTACGGACTCTAAAAGAGACCCAGTACTTC. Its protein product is CASSLRTLKETQYF.

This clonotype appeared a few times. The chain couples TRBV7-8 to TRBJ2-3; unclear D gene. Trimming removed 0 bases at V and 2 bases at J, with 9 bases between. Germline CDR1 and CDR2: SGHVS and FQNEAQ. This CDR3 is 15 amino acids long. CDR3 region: CASSLASHSTDTQYF. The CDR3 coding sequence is TGTGCCAGCAGCTTAGCATCCCATTCCACAGATACGCAGTATTTT.

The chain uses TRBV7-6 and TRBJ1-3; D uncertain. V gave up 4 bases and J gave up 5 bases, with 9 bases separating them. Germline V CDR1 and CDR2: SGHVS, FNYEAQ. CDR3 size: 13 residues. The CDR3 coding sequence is TGTGCCAGCAGCTCCCGACTGAGAAACACCATATATTTT. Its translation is CASSSRLRNTIYF.

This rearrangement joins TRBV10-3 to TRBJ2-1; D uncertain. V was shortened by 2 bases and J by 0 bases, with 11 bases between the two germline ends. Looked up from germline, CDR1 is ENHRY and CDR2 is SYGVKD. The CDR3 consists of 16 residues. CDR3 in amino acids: CAISEQSRSSYNEQFF. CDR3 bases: TGTGCCATCAGTGAGCAATCCAGGAGCTCCTACAATGAGCAGTTCTTC.

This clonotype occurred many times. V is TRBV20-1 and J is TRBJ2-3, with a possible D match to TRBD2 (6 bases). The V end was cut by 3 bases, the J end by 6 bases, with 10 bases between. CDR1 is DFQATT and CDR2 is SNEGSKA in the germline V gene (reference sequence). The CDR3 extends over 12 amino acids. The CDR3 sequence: CSARTGGDTQYF. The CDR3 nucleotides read TGCAGTGCTAGGACCGGAGGGGATACGCAGTATTTT.

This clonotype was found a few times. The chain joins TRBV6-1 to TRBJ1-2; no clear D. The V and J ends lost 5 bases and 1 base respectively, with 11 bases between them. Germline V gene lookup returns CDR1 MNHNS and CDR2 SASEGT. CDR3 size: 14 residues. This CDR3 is CASSRRDYNYGYTF. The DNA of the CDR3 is TGTGCCAGCAGTAGGCGTGACTATAACTATGGCTACACCTTC.

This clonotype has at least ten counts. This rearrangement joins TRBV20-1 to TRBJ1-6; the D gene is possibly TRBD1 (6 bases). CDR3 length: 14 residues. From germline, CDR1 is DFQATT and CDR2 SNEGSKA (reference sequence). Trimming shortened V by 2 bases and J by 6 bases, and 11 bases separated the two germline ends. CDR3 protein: CSARKTGFNSPLHF. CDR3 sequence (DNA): TGCAGTGCTAGAAAGACAGGATTTAATTCACCCCTCCACTTT.

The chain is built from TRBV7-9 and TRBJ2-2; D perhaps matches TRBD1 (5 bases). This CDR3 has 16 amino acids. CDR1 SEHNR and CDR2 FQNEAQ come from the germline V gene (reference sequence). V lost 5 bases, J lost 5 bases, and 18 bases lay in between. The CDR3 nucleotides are TGTGCCAGCAGCAAACAGGCGACAGATGTGACCGGGGAGCTGTTTTTT. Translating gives CASSKQATDVTGELFF.

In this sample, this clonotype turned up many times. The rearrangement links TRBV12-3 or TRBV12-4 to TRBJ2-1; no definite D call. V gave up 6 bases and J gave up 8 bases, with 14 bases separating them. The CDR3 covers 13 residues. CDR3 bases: TGTGCCAGCAGGCGCACGACTTGGGATGAGCAGTTCTTC. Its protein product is CASRRTTWDEQFF.

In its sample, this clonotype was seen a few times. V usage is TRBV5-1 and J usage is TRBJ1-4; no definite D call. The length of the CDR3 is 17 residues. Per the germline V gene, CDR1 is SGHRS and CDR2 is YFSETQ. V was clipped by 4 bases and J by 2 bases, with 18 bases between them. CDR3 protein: CASSERRIGGTNEKLFF. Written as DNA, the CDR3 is TGCGCCAGCAGCGAACGACGAATCGGCGGTACTAATGAAAAACTGTTTTTT.

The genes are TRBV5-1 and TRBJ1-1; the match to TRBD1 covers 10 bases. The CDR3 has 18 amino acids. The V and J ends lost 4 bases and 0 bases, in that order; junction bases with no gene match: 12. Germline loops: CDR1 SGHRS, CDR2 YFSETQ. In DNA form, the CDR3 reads TGCGCCAGCAGCGCCTCCGGGACAGGGGCCCTCATGAACACTGAAGCTTTCTTT. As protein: CASSASGTGALMNTEAFF.

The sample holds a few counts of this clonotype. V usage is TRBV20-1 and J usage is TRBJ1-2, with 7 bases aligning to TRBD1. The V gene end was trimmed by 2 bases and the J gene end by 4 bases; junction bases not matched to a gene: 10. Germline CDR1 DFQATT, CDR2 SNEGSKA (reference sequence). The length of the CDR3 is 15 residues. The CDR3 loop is CSARPGRGSLYGYTF. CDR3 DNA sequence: TGCAGTGCTAGACCGGGCAGGGGGAGCCTCTATGGCTACACCTTC.

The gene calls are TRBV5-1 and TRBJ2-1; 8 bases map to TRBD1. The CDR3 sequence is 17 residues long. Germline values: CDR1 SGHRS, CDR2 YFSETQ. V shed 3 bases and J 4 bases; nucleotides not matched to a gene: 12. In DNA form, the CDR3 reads TGCGCCAGCAGCTCAGGGGCCCACGGACAGGGTTACAATGAGCAGTTCTTC. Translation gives CASSSGAHGQGYNEQFF.

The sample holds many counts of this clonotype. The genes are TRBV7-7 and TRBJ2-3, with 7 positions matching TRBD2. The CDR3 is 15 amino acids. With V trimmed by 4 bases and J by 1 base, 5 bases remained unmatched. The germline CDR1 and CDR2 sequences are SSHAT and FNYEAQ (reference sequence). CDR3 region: CASSYGLGGTDTQYF. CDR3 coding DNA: TGTGCCAGCAGCTATGGACTAGGAGGCACAGATACGCAGTATTTT.

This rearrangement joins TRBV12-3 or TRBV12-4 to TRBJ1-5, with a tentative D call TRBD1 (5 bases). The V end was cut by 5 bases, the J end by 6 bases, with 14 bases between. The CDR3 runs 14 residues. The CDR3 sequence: CASSPRDDTQPQHF. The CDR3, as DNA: TGTGCCAGCAGTCCCAGGGATGATACTCAGCCCCAGCATTTT.

CDR3 in DNA: TGTGCCAGCTTGAATGGGGGGGCCGGGGAGCTGTTTTTT. Its translation is CASLNGGAGELFF. The V call is TRBV12-3 or TRBV12-4, the J call TRBJ2-2; 7 nucleotides line up with TRBD2. This CDR3 region has 13 residues. V trimming: 8 bases; J trimming: 6 bases; junction bases outside the gene matches: 6.

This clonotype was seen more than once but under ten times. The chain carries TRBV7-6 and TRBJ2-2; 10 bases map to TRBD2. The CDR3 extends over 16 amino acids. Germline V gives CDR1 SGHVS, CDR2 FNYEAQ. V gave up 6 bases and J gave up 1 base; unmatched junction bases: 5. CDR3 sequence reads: CASSPLAGLNTGELFF. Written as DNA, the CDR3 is TGTGCCAGCAGTCCACTAGCGGGGCTGAACACCGGGGAGCTGTTTTTT.

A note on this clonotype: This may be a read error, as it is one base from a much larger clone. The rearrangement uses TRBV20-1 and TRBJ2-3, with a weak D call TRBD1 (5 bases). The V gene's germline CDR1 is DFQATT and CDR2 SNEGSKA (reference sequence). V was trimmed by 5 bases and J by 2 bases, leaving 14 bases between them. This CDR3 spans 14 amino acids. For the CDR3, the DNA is TGCAGTGCTCCCCGGTCAGGGTTCACAGATACGCAGTATTTT. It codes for CSAPRSGFTDTQYF.

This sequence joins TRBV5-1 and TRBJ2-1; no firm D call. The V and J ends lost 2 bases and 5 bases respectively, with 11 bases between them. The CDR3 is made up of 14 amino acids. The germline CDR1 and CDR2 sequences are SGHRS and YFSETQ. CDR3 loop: CASSFKGSNNEQFF. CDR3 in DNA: TGCGCCAGCAGCTTTAAGGGTTCTAACAATGAGCAGTTCTTC.

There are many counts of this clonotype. The CDR3 sequence: CASSLHGTTEAFF. As DNA, the CDR3 is TGTGCCAGCAGTTTACACGGGACGACTGAAGCTTTCTTT. The chain employs TRBV27 and TRBJ1-1; TRBD1 is a possible D gene (5 bases). Looked up from germline, CDR1 is MNHEY and CDR2 is SMNVEV (reference sequence). There are 13 residues in the CDR3. The V and J ends lost 2 bases and 5 bases respectively, with 9 bases between them.

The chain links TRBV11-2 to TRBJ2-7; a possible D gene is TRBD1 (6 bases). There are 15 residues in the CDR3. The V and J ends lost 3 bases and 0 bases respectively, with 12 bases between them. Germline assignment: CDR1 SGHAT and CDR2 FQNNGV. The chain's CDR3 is CASSFSTGSSYEQYF. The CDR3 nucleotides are TGTGCCAGCAGCTTTTCTACAGGGAGCTCCTACGAGCAGTACTTC.

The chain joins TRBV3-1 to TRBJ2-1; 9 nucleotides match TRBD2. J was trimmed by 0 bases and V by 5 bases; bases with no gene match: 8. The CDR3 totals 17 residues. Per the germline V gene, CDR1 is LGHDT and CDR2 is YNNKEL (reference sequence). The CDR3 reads CASSAGLAYSSYNEQFF. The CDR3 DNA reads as TGTGCCAGCAGCGCCGGACTAGCGTATAGCTCCTACAATGAGCAGTTCTTC.

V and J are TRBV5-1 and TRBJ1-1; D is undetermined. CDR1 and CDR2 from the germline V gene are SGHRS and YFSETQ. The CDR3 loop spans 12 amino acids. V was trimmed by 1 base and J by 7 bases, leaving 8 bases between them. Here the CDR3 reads CASSLFPGEAFF. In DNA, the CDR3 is TGCGCCAGCAGCTTGTTTCCCGGTGAAGCTTTCTTT.